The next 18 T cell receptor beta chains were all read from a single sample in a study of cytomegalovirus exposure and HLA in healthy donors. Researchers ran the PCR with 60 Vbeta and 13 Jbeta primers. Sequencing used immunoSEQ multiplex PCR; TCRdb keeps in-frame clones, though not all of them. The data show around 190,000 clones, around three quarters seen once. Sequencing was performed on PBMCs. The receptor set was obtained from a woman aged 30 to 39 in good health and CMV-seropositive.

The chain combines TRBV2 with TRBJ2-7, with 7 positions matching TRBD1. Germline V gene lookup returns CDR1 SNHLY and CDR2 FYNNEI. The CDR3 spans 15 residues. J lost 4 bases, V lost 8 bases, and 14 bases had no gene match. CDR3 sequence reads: CASPGADREKYEQYF. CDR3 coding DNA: TGTGCCAGCCCTGGTGCTGACAGGGAGAAATACGAGCAGTACTTC.

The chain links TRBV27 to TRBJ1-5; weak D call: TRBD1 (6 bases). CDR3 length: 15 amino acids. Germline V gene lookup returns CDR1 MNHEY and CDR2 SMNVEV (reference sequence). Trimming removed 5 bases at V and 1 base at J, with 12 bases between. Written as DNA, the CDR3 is TGTGCCAGCAGTCCCCGACAGGTGAGCAATCAGCCCCAGCATTTT. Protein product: CASSPRQVSNQPQHF.

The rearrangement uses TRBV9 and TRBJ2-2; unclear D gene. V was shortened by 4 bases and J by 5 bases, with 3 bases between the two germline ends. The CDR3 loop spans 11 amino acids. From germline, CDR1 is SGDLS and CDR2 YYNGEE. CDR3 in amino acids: CASSSTGELFF. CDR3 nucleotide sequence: TGTGCCAGCAGCTCGACCGGGGAGCTGTTTTTT.

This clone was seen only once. CDR3 protein: CASSLTLAGEGNEQFF. Here the CDR3 DNA reads TGTGCCAGCAGCTTGACTCTAGCGGGAGAGGGCAATGAGCAGTTCTTC. The gene calls are TRBV5-8 and TRBJ2-1; 10 nucleotides match TRBD2. This CDR3 comprises 16 residues. Germline CDR1 is SGHTS and CDR2 is YDEGEE. The V gene end was trimmed by 1 base and the J gene end by 6 bases; junction bases not matched to a gene: 7. Full variable domain (missing parts from reference TRBV5-8 and TRBJ2-1): EAGVTQSPTHLIKTRGQQATLRCSPISGHTSVYWYQQALGLGLQFLLWYDEGEERNRGNFPPRFSGRQFPNYSSELNVNALELEDSALYLCASSLTLAGEGNEQFFGPGTRLTVL.

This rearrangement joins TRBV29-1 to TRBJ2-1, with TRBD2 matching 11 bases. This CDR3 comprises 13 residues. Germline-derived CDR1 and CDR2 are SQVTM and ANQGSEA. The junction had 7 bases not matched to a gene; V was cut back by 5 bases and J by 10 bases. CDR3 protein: CSVSLAGGWEQFF. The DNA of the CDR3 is TGCAGCGTTTCCCTAGCGGGGGGTTGGGAGCAGTTCTTC.

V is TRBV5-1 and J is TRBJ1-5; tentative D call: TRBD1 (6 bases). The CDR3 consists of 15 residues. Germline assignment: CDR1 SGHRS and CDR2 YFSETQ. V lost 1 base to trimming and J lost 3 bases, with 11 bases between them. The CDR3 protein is CASSLQGPYNQPQHF. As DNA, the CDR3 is TGCGCCAGCAGCTTGCAGGGGCCTTACAATCAGCCCCAGCATTTT.

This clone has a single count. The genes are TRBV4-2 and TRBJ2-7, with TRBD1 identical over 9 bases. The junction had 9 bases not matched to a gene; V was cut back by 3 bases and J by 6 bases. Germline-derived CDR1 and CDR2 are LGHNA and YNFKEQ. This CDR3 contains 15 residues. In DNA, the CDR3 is TGTGCCAGCAGCCAGGGGTGGGACAGGGTGGGCGAGCAGTACTTC. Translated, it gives CASSQGWDRVGEQYF.

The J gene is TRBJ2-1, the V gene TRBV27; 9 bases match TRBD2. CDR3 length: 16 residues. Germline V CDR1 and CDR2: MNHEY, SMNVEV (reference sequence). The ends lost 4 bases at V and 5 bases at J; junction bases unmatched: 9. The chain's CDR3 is CASSSTGTSRHNEQFF. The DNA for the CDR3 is TGTGCCAGCAGTTCCACCGGGACTAGCCGACACAATGAGCAGTTCTTC.

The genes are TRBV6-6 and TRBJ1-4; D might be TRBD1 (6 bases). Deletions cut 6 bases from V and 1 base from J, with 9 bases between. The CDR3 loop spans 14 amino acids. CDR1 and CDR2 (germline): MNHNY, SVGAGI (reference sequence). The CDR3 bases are TGTGCCAGCAGGGACAGCCGAACTAATGAAAAACTGTTTTTT. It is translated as CASRDSRTNEKLFF.

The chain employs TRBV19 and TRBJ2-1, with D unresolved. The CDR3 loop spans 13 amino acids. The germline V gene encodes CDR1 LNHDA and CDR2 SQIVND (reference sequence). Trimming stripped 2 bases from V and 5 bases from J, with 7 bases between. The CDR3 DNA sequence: TGTGCCAGTAGTATACAAAGCGACAATGAGCAGTTCTTC. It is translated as CASSIQSDNEQFF.

CDR3 region: CASSMGTGYQPQHF. The CDR3 nucleotides are TGTGCCAGTAGTATGGGGACAGGGTATCAGCCCCAGCATTTT. This chain joins TRBV19 and TRBJ1-5; 9 nucleotides align to TRBD1. J gave up 5 bases and V 3 bases, and 2 bases lay outside the gene matches. CDR3 length equals 14 residues. Germline loops: CDR1 LNHDA, CDR2 SQIVND (reference sequence).

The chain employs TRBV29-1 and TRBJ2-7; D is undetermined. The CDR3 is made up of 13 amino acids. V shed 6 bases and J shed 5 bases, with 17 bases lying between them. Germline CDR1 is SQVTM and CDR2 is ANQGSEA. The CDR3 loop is CSVEKTGSNEQYF. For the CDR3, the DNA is TGCAGCGTGGAAAAGACGGGTTCAAACGAGCAGTACTTC.

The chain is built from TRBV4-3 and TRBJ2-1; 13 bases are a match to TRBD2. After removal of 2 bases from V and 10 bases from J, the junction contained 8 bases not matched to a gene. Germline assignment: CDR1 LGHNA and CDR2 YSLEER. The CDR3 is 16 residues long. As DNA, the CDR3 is TGCGCCAGCAGCCAAACTAGCGGGGGGGCTTCCGACGAGCAGTTCTTC. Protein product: CASSQTSGGASDEQFF.

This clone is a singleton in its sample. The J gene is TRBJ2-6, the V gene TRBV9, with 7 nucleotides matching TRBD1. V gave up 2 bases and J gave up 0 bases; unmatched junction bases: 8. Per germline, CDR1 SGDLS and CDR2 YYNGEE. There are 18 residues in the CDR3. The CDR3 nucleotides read TGTGCCAGCAGCGTGGGACAGCTACTACTCTCTGGGGCCAACGTCCTGACTTTC. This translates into CASSVGQLLLSGANVLTF.

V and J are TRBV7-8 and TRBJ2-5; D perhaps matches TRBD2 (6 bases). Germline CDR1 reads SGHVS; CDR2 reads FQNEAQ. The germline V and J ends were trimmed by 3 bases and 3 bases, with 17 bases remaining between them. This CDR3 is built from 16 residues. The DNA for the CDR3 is TGTGCCAGCAGCTTTTCGGGGTCCTGGGGGGAAGAGACCCAGTACTTC. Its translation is CASSFSGSWGEETQYF. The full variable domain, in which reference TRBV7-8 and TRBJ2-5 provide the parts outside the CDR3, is GAGVSQSPRYKVAKRGQDVALRCDPISGHVSLFWYQQALGQGPEFLTYFQNEAQLDKSGLPSDRFFAERPEGSVSTLKIQRTQQEDSAVYLCASSFSGSWGEETQYFGPGTRLLVL.

This chain's CDR3 is CASSLVSGAGGNEQFF. The CDR3 bases are TGTGCCAGCAGCTTAGTCAGCGGAGCCGGTGGCAATGAGCAGTTCTTC. The rearrangement uses TRBV7-7 and TRBJ2-1; D might be TRBD2 (5 bases). The CDR3 has 16 amino acids. Trimming took off 1 base at V and 6 bases at J, with 16 bases between the two ends. Germline V gene lookup returns CDR1 SSHAT and CDR2 FNYEAQ (reference sequence).

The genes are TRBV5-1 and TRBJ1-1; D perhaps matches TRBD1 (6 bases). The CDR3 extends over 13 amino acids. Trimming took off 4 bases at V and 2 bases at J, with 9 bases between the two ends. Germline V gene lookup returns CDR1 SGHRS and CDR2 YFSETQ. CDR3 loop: CASSVQGNTEAFF. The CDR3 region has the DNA TGCGCCAGCAGCGTACAGGGCAACACTGAAGCTTTCTTT.

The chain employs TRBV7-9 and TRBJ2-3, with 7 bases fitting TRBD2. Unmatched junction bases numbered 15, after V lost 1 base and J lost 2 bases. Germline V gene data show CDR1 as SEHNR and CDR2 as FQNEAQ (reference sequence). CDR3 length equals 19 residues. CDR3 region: CASSLGTRRPLDLTDTQYF. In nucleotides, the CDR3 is TGTGCCAGCAGCTTAGGGACTAGAAGACCGCTCGACCTCACAGATACGCAGTATTTT.